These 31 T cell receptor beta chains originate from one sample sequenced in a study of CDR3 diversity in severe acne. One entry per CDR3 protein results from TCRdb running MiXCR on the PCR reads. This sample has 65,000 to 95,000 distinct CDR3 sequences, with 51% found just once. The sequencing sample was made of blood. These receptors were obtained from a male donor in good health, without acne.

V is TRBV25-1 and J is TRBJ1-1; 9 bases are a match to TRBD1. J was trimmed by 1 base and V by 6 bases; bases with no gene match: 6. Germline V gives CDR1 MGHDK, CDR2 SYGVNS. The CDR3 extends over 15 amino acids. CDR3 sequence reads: CASSSLTGGNTEAFF. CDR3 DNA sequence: TGTGCCAGCAGCTCTCTGACAGGGGGGAACACTGAAGCTTTCTTT.

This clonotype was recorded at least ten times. The CDR3 reads CASSLRVTNEKLFF. CDR3 sequence (DNA): TGTGCCAGCAGCCTGAGGGTAACTAATGAAAAACTGTTTTTT. The chain employs TRBV13 and TRBJ1-4; D is ambiguous. Trimming cost V 5 bases and J 1 base, with 8 bases left between them. The CDR3 totals 14 residues. The V gene's germline CDR1 is PRHDT and CDR2 FYEKMQ (reference sequence).

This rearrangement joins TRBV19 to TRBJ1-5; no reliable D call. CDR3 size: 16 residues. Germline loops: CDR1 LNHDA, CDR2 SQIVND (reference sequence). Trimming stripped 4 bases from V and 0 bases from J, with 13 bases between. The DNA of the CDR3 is TGTGCCAGTAGTAACAATTTACCTTATAGCAATCAGCCCCAGCATTTT. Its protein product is CASSNNLPYSNQPQHF.

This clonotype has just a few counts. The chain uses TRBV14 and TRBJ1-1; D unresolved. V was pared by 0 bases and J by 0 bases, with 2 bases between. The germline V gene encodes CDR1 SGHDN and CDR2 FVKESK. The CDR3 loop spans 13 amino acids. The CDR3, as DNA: TGTGCCAGCAGCCAAGAAATGAACACTGAAGCTTTCTTT. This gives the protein CASSQEMNTEAFF.

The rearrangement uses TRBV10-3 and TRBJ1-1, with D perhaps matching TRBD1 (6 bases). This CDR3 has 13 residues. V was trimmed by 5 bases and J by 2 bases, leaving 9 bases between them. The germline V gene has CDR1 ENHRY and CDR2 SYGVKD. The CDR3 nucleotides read TGTGCCATCAGTCCAGGGGCCAACACTGAAGCTTTCTTT. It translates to CAISPGANTEAFF.

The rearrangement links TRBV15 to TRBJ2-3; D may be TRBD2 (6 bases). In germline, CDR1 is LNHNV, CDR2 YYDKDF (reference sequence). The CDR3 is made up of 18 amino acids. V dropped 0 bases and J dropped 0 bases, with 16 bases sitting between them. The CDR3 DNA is TGTGCCACCAGCAGAGACAGGGAGTTGAGCGGGAGCACAGATACGCAGTATTTT. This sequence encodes CATSRDRELSGSTDTQYF.

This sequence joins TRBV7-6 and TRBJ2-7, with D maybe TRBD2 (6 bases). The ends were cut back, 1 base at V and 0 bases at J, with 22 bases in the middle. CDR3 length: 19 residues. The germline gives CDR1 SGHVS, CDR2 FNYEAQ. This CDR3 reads CASSLDRGVGGIRSYEQYF. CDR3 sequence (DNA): TGTGCCAGCAGCTTAGATCGAGGAGTGGGGGGAATACGCTCCTACGAGCAGTACTTC.

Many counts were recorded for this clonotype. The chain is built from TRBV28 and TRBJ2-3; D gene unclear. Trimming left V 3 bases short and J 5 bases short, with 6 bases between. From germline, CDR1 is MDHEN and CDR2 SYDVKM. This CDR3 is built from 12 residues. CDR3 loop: CASSFGRDTQYF. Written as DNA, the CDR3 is TGTGCCAGCAGTTTCGGGCGAGATACGCAGTATTTT. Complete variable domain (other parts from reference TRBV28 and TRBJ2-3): DVKVTQSSRYLVKRTGEKVFLECVQDMDHENMFWYRQDPGLGLRLIYFSYDVKMKEKGDIPEGYSVSREKKERFSLILESASTNQTSMYLCASSFGRDTQYFGPGTRLTVL.

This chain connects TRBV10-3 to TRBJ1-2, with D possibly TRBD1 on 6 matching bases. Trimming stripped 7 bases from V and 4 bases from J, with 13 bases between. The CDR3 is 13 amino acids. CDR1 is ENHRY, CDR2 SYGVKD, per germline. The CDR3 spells CAITKGEGYGYTF. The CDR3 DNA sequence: TGTGCCATCACCAAGGGGGAGGGCTATGGCTACACCTTC.

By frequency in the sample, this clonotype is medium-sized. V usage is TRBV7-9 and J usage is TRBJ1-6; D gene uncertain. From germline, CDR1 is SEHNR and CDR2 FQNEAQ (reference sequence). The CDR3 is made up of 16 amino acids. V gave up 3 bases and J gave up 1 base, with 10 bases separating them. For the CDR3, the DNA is TGTGCCAGCAGCTTGGAGGGTCCTTCCTATAATTCACCCCTCCACTTT. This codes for CASSLEGPSYNSPLHF.

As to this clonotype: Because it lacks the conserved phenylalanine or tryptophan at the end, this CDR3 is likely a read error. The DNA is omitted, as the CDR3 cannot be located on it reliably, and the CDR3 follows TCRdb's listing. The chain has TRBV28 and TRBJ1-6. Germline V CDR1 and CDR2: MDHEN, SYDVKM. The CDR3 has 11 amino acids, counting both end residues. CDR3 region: CASSLPGLTSP.

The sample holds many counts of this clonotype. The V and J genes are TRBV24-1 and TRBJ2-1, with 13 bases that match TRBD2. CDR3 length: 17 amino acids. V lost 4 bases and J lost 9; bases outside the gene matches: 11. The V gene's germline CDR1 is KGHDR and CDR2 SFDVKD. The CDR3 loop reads CATSETSGGRQAGEQFF. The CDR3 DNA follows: TGTGCCACCAGTGAGACTAGCGGGGGGCGCCAGGCAGGTGAGCAGTTCTTC.

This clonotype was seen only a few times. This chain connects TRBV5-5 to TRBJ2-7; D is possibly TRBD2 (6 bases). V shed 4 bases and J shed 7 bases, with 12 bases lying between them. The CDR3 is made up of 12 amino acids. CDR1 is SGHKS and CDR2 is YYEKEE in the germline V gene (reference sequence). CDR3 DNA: TGTGCCAGCAGCCCACGGGGGACGGAGCAGTACTTC. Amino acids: CASSPRGTEQYF.

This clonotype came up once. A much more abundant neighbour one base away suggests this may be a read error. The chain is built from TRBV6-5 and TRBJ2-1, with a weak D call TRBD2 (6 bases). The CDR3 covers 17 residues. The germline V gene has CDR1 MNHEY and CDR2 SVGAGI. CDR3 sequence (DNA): TGTGCCAGCAGTTACGGGACCTTCGGGACTTCTCGGGGAGAGCGGTTCTTC. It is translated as CASSYGTFGTSRGERFF.

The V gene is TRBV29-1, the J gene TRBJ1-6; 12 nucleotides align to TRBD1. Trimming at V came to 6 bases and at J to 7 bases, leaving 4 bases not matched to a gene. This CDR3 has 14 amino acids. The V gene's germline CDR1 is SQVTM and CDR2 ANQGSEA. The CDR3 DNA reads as TGCAGCGTCATGGGACAGGGGGCGAATTCACCCCTCCACTTT. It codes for CSVMGQGANSPLHF. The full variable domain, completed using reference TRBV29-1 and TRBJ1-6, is SAVISQKPSRDICQRGTSLTIQCQVDSQVTMMFWYRQQPGQSLTLIATANQGSEATYESGFVIDKFPISRPNLTFSTLTVSNMSPEDSSIYLCSVMGQGANSPLHFGNGTRLTVT.

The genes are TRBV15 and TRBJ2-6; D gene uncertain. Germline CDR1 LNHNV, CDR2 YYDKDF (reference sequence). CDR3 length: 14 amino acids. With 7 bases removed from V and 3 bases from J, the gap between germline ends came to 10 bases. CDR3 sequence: CATKTPDGANVLTF. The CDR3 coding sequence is TGTGCCACCAAGACACCCGATGGGGCCAACGTCCTGACTTTC.

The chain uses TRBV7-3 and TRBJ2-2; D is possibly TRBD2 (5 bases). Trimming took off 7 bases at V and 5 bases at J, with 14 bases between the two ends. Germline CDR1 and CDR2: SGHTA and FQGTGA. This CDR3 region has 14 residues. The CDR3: CASTLGPGTGELFF. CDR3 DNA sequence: TGTGCCAGCACCCTGGGCCCGGGGACCGGGGAGCTGTTTTTT.

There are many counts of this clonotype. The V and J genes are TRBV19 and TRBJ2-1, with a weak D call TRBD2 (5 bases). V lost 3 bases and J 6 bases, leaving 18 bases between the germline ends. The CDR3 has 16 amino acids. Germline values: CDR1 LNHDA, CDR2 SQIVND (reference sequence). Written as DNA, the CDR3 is TGTGCCAGTAGTATGCCCCCCGCGGTAGCGAGCAATGAGCAGTTCTTC. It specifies CASSMPPAVASNEQFF.

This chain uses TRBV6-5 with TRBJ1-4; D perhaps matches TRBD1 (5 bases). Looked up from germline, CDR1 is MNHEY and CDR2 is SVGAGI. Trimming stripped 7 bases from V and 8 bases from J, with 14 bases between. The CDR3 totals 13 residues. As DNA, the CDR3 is TGTGCCAGCATGGGGGAGAACGAGGAAAAACTGTTTTTT. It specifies CASMGENEEKLFF.

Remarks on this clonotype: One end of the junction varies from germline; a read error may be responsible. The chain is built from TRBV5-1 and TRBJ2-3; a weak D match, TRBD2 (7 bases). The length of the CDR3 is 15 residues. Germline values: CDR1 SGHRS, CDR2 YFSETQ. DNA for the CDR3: TGTGCCAGCAGTTTTCGGGGGGCTCGGACAGATACGCAGTATTTT. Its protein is CASSFRGARTDTQYF.

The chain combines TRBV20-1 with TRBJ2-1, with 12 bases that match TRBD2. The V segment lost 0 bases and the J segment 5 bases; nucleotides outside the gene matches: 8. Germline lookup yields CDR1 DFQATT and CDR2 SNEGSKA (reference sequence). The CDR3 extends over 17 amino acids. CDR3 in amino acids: CSARDQLAGGPNNEQFF. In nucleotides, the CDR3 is TGCAGTGCTAGAGATCAACTAGCGGGAGGTCCTAACAATGAGCAGTTCTTC.

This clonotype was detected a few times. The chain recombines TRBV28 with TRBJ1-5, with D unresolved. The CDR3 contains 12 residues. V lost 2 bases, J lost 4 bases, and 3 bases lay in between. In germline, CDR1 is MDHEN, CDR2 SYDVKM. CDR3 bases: TGTGCCAGCAGTTTACTGAATCAGCCCCAGCATTTT. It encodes CASSLLNQPQHF.

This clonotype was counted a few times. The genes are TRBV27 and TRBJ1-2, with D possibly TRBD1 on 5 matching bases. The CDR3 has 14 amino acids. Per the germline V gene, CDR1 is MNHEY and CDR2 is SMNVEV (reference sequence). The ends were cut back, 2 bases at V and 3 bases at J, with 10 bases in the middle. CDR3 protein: CASSLVWGDYGYTF. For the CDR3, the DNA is TGTGCCAGCAGTTTAGTTTGGGGGGACTATGGCTACACCTTC.

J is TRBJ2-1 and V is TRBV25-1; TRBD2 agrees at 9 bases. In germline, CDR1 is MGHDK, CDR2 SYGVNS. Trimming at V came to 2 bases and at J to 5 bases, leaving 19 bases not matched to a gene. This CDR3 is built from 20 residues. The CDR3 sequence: CASSEEGTARASGVNNEQFF. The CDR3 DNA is TGTGCCAGCAGTGAAGAGGGAACAGCTAGGGCTAGCGGGGTTAACAATGAGCAGTTCTTC.

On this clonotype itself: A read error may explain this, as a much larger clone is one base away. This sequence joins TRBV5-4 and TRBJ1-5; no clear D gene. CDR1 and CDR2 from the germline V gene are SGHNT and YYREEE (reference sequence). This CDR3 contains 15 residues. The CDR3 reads CAISLARVSNQPQHF. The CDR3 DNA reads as TGTGCCATCAGCTTGGCGCGGGTTAGCAATCAGCCCCAGCATTTT.

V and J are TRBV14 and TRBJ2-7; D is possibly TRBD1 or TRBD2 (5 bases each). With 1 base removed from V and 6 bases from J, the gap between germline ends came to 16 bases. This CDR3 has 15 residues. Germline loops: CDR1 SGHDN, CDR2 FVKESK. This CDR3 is CASSQGTGTVSEQYF. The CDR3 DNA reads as TGTGCCAGCAGCCAAGGAACCGGGACGGTCTCCGAGCAGTACTTC.

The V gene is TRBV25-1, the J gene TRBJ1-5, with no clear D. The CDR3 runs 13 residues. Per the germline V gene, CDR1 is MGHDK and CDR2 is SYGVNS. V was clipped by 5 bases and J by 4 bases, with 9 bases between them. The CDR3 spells CASSFQRNQPQHF. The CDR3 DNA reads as TGTGCCAGCAGTTTCCAGCGTAATCAGCCCCAGCATTTT.

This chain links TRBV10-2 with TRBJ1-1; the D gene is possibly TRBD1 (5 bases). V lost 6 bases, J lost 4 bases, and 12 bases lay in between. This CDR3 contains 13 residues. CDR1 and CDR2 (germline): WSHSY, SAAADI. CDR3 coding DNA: TGCGCCAGCAGGTCCGGGACCGGCACTGAAGCTTTCTTT. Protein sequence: CASRSGTGTEAFF.

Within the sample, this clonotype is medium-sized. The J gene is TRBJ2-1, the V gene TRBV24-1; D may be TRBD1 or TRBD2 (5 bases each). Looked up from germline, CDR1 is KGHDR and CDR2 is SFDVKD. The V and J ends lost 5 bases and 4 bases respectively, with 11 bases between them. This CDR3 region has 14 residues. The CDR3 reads CATSGGEEYNEQFF. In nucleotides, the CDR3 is TGTGCCACCAGTGGAGGGGAAGAGTACAATGAGCAGTTCTTC.

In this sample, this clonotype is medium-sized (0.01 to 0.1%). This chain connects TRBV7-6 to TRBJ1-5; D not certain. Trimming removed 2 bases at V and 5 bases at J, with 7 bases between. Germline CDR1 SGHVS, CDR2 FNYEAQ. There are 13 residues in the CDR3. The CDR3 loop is CASSLSGDQPQHF. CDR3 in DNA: TGTGCCAGCAGCTTAAGTGGAGATCAGCCCCAGCATTTT.

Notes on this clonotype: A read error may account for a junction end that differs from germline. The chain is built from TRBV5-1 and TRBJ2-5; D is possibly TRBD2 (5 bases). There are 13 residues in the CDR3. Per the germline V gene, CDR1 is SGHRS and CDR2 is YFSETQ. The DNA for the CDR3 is TGTGCCAGCAGTGAGGTGGGAGTCGAGACCCAGTACTTC. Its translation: CASSEVGVETQYF.